The sequence of this TCR beta chain was determined in a study of blood T cells in healthy people across ages. Healthy Caucasian individuals from Russia aged about 6 to 95 were enrolled as donors. The authors extracted at least 6 micrograms of total RNA per sample. CDR1 and CDR2 from the germline V gene are LGHDT and YNNKEL (reference sequence). CDR3 length: 13 residues. Trimming left V 0 bases short and J 10 bases short, with 12 bases between. Alongside a J-beta primer mix, a sample-barcoded 5' primer served in a second PCR lasting about 7 to 11 cycles. Each of the samples gave a minimum of 2.5 million paired-end reads that contained CDR3. MiXCR, applied by TCRdb to the 5' RACE reads, yields one record per CDR3 protein. This sample has some 1,500,000 distinct CDR3 sequences; roughly 43% occur once, and the top ten carry about 4.1%.

This chain links TRBV3-1 with TRBJ2-5; D is possibly TRBD2 (6 bases). The receptor was isolated from a woman aged 18-29 years in good health. Sample: blood. CDR3 loop: CASSQEVGGDQYF. In DNA form, the CDR3 reads TGTGCCAGCAGCCAAGAGGTCGGAGGGGACCAGTACTTC.